The 17 T cell receptor beta chains reported below all come from one sample, sequenced in a study of identical twins. TCRdb recomputed calls from the 5' RACE reads with MiXCR, one row per CDR3 protein. The profile covers approximately 210,000 distinct CDR3 sequences, with 5.5% to 7.5% appearing a single time and roughly 14% taken by the ten largest. These same data were also listed under a study on T cells expressing NK-cell markers.

The sequencing input was CD8+ T cells sorted from blood. The receptors stem from a young woman in good health.

The CDR3 sequence: CASSKARDRGLVAGANVLTF. CDR3 sequence (DNA): TGTGCCAGCAGCAAAGCGCGAGACAGGGGGTTAGTAGCTGGGGCCAACGTCCTGACTTTC. V is TRBV21-1 and J is TRBJ2-6; the table assigns TRBD1, which was not confirmed against the DNA. TRBV21-1 is noted as a pseudogene. The CDR3 loop spans 20 amino acids.

This chain connects TRBV11-2 to TRBJ2-1, with D tentatively TRBD2 (6 bases). Per germline, CDR1 SGHAT and CDR2 FQNNGV. The CDR3 totals 13 residues. V lost 0 bases, J lost 9 bases, and 9 bases lay in between. The CDR3 reads CASSLELASEQFF. For the CDR3, the DNA is TGTGCCAGCAGCTTAGAACTAGCTTCTGAGCAGTTCTTC. Full variable domain (rest looked up from reference TRBV11-2 and TRBJ2-1): EAGVAQSPRYKIIEKRQSVAFWCNPISGHATLYWYQQILGQGPKLLIQFQNNGVVDDSQLPKDRFSAERLKGVDSTLKIQPAKLEDSAVYLCASSLELASEQFFGPGTRLTVL.

The V and J genes are TRBV7-9 and TRBJ2-1, with D unresolved. The length of the CDR3 is 11 residues. The germline CDR1 and CDR2 sequences are SEHNR and FQNEAQ (reference sequence). Trimming cost V 4 bases and J 15 bases, with 13 bases left between them. The CDR3 spells CASSSGGVLFF. CDR3 bases: TGTGCCAGCAGCTCAGGCGGAGTGCTGTTCTTC. The full variable domain, rest sourced from reference TRBV7-9 and TRBJ2-1, is DTGVSQNPRHKITKRGQNVTFRCDPISEHNRLYWYRQTLGQGPEFLTYFQNEAQLEKSRLLSDRFSAERPKGSFSTLEIQRTEQGDSAMYLCASSSGGVLFFGPGTRLTVL.

This clonotype was counted only a few times. The chain has TRBV6-1 and TRBJ1-1; the D gene is possibly TRBD1 (5 bases). V gave up 8 bases and J gave up 8 bases, with 18 bases separating them. The length of the CDR3 is 13 residues. Germline assignment: CDR1 MNHNS and CDR2 SASEGT. CDR3 region: CASQGLTGREAFF. The CDR3 bases are TGTGCCAGCCAGGGACTAACGGGTCGGGAAGCTTTCTTT.

V is TRBV7-8 and J is TRBJ2-7; D might be TRBD2 (6 bases). Trimming shortened V by 4 bases and J by 2 bases, and 12 bases separated the two germline ends. This CDR3 contains 14 residues. Germline V gene data show CDR1 as SGHVS and CDR2 as FQNEAQ. This CDR3 reads CASSSLAIPYEQYF. For the CDR3, the DNA is TGTGCCAGCAGCTCCCTAGCGATACCCTACGAGCAGTACTTC.

This clonotype was detected many times. This sequence joins TRBV7-2 and TRBJ2-7; possible D gene TRBD2, 5 bases. The V and J ends lost 5 bases and 3 bases respectively, with 14 bases between them. CDR3 length equals 14 residues. The germline gives CDR1 SGHTA, CDR2 FQGNSA. Written as DNA, the CDR3 is TGTGCCAGCAGCATCGGGAACCGTAACTACGAGCAGTACTTC. The encoded protein is CASSIGNRNYEQYF. Drawing the rest from reference TRBV7-2 and TRBJ2-7, the complete variable domain is GAGVSQSPSNKVTEKGKDVELRCDPISGHTALYWYRQSLGQGLEFLIYFQGNSAPDKSGLPSDRFSAERTGGSVSTLTIQRTQQEDSAVYLCASSIGNRNYEQYFGPGTRLTVT.

This clonotype was detected only a few times. This sequence joins TRBV7-6 and TRBJ1-1; weak D call: TRBD1 (5 bases). CDR3 size: 15 residues. The V gene's germline CDR1 is SGHVS and CDR2 FNYEAQ. The V end lost 5 bases, the J end lost 4 bases, and 17 bases lay between the germline ends. The CDR3 nucleotides are TGTGCCAGCAGCCCGTGGCAGGGTACGGGCACTGAAGCTTTCTTT. It translates to CASSPWQGTGTEAFF.

This clonotype was counted many times. The chain joins TRBV10-3 to TRBJ2-2; 14 positions match TRBD2. The CDR3 consists of 14 residues. The V gene's germline CDR1 is ENHRY and CDR2 SYGVKD. Germline trimming cut 11 bases from V and 7 bases from J; bases unmatched to any gene: 6. DNA of the CDR3: TGTGCCTCAGGGACTAGCGGGAGCCACGGGGAGCTGTTTTTT. As protein: CASGTSGSHGELFF.

The genes are TRBV27 and TRBJ2-5; possible D gene TRBD2, 5 bases. This CDR3 has 15 amino acids. The germline gives CDR1 MNHEY, CDR2 SMNVEV (reference sequence). Trimming removed 1 base at V and 3 bases at J, with 12 bases between. The DNA for the CDR3 is TGTGCCAGCAGTTTATTCGGGGTTCTGGAAGAGACCCAGTACTTC. Its protein product is CASSLFGVLEETQYF.

This rearrangement joins TRBV27 to TRBJ1-4; TRBD1 is a possible D gene (5 bases). Germline CDR1 and CDR2: MNHEY and SMNVEV (reference sequence). V lost 7 bases and J lost 4, with 13 bases in between. CDR3 length: 14 residues. CDR3 DNA sequence: TGTGCCAGCACCCCGGGGGGGAGTAATGAAAAACTGTTTTTT. It specifies CASTPGGSNEKLFF.

This clonotype was detected a few times. V and J are TRBV7-6 and TRBJ2-7, with TRBD2 matching over 7 bases. With 5 bases clipped from V and 1 base from J, the junction kept 8 bases outside the gene matches. This CDR3 is 15 amino acids long. Germline values: CDR1 SGHVS, CDR2 FNYEAQ. The CDR3, as DNA: TGTGCCAGCAGCGGTGATGAGCGGGGATCCTACGAGCAGTACTTC. It yields the protein CASSGDERGSYEQYF.

This clonotype was seen only a few times. J is TRBJ2-7 and V is TRBV9; TRBD1 agrees at 8 bases. V was clipped by 3 bases and J by 2 bases; unmatched bases: 10. The germline V gene encodes CDR1 SGDLS and CDR2 YYNGEE. The CDR3 runs to 16 residues. Here the CDR3 DNA reads TGTGCCAGCAGCGGTGGACAGGGTCAGGGAGCCTACGAGCAGTACTTC. Protein sequence: CASSGGQGQGAYEQYF.

The chain's CDR3 is CASTPHPPREAFF. The CDR3 DNA reads as TGTGCCAGCACTCCCCATCCGCCCCGAGAAGCTTTCTTT. V gene TRBV7-9 combines with J gene TRBJ1-1, with D hard to call. The germline V and J ends were trimmed by 7 bases and 8 bases, with 17 bases remaining between them. This CDR3 has 13 amino acids. Germline values: CDR1 SEHNR, CDR2 FQNEAQ (reference sequence).

This clonotype was counted ten times or more. The CDR3 loop reads CASSYSGGGKLFF. The CDR3 DNA is TGTGCCAGCAGTTACTCAGGGGGAGGAAAACTGTTTTTT. The rearrangement uses TRBV6-5 and TRBJ1-4; tentative D call: TRBD1 (6 bases). The CDR3 has 13 residues. Trimming shortened V by 0 bases and J by 10 bases, and 9 bases separated the two germline ends. Germline CDR1 and CDR2: MNHEY and SVGAGI.

This clonotype was observed a few times. This chain connects TRBV29-1 to TRBJ1-1, with a weak D call TRBD1 (5 bases). V was shortened by 8 bases and J by 5 bases, with 18 bases between the two germline ends. This CDR3 comprises 13 residues. Per the germline V gene, CDR1 is SQVTM and CDR2 is ANQGSEA. Here the CDR3 DNA reads TGCAGCTTTTCACAGGCCGCGGGTACTGAAGCTTTCTTT. Amino acids: CSFSQAAGTEAFF.

A few counts support this clonotype. V is TRBV18 and J is TRBJ2-7, with 8 bases fitting TRBD1. With V trimmed by 5 bases and J by 3 bases, 6 bases remained unmatched. The V gene's germline CDR1 is KGHSH and CDR2 LQKENI. This CDR3 comprises 14 residues. CDR3 protein: CASSEQDRVYEQYF. CDR3 nucleotide sequence: TGTGCCAGCTCAGAACAGGACAGGGTCTACGAGCAGTACTTC. Supplemented by reference TRBV18 and TRBJ2-7, the full variable domain reads NAGVMQNPRHLVRRRGQEARLRCSPMKGHSHVYWYRQLPEEGLKFMVYLQKENIIDESGMPKERFSAEFPKEGPSILRIQQVVRGDSAAYFCASSEQDRVYEQYFGPGTRLTVT.

The chain links TRBV19 to TRBJ1-5, with TRBD1 identical over 7 bases. Germline trimming cut 3 bases from V and 8 bases from J; bases unmatched to any gene: 4. In germline, CDR1 is LNHDA, CDR2 SQIVND (reference sequence). The CDR3 runs 13 residues. The CDR3 region has the DNA TGTGCCAGTAGTATGTACAGGGGAGAGCCCCAGCATTTT. It is translated as CASSMYRGEPQHF.